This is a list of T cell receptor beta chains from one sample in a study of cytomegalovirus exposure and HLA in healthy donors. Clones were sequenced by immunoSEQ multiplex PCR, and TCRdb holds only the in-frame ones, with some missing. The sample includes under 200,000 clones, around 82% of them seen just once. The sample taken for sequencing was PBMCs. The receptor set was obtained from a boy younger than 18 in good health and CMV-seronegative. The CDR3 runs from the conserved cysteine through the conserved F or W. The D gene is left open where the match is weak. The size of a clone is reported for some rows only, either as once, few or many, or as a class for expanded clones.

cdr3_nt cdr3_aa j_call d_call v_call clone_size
TGTGCCAGCAGCTCCCCTCACAGGGTCGCCTATGGCTACACCTTC CASSSPHRVAYGYTF TRBJ1-2 - TRBV28 once
TGCAGCGTCGTGGGACAGAGGGAATCAGGCGGCTACACCTTC CSVVGQRESGGYTF TRBJ1-2 TRBD1 TRBV29-1 -
TGCGCCAGCAGCCAAGCAGGGTCTGGAAACACCATATATTTT CASSQAGSGNTIYF TRBJ1-3 - TRBV4-3 -
TGTGCCAGCAGTGAAGTGCTGGAGAGCACCATATATTTT CASSEVLESTIYF TRBJ1-3 - TRBV2 -
TGTGCCACGGATAGCGGGGGGGCCGCGGATACGCAGTATTTT CATDSGGAADTQYF TRBJ2-3 TRBD2 TRBV15 -
TGTGCCAGCAGTAAAGAGCTATATCAAGAGACCCAGTACTTC CASSKELYQETQYF TRBJ2-5 - TRBV6-5 -
TGTGCCAGCAGTGAGGGACAGGGGGCGGCCTTATCTTTCTTT CASSEGQGAALSFF TRBJ1-1 TRBD1 TRBV2 -
TGCGCCAGCAGTGAAAGCGGGCGGAGGTGGCACGAGCAGTACTTC CASSESGRRWHEQYF TRBJ2-7 - TRBV10-1 -
TGTGCCATCTTGGAGGGGAACACCATATATTTT CAILEGNTIYF TRBJ1-3 - TRBV10-3 -
TGTGCCAGCAGGGCAAAAAACATTCAGTACTTC CASRAKNIQYF TRBJ2-4 - TRBV28 -
TGTGCCAGCAGTGCGGGACAGGGAGGTATGAGGGATGGCTACACCTTC CASSAGQGGMRDGYTF TRBJ1-2 TRBD1 TRBV6-1 -
TGTGCCAGCTCACCAGTCCCAGGGGTCGGAAACACCATATATTTT CASSPVPGVGNTIYF TRBJ1-3 - TRBV18 -
TGTGCCAGCAGCGTAGAATTTCTCGGGACAGACACAACTAATGAAAAACTGTTTTTT CASSVEFLGTDTTNEKLFF TRBJ1-4 TRBD1 TRBV9 once
TGTGCCAGCAGTTACGGACAAAGAACAGATACGCAGTATTTT CASSYGQRTDTQYF TRBJ2-3 - TRBV6-5 few
TGCGCCAGCGGCTTAGCTTTGACCCGGGAAGGCATTGAGCAGTTCTTC CASGLALTREGIEQFF TRBJ2-1 - TRBV5-1 -
TGTGCCAGCAGCGTAGCCGGGACTAGCGGAGATACGCAGTATTTT CASSVAGTSGDTQYF TRBJ2-3 TRBD2 TRBV9 -
TGTGCCATCAGTGAGTCGGGAAGGGGCGACACAGATACGCAGTATTTT CAISESGRGDTDTQYF TRBJ2-3 - TRBV10-3 -
TGTGCCAGCAGCTTTCGCGGGGGGCCTACTAGCACAGATACGCAGTATTTT CASSFRGGPTSTDTQYF TRBJ2-3 TRBD2 TRBV9 -
TGCGCCAGCAGTGAGTCGACTATGGTTGCGGGGGGGAGCACAGATACGCAGTATTTT CASSESTMVAGGSTDTQYF TRBJ2-3 TRBD2 TRBV10-1 -
TGTGCCAGCACCCGGGGGGGTCAGGACACCGGGGAGCTGTTTTTT CASTRGGQDTGELFF TRBJ2-2 TRBD2 TRBV13 -
TGCGCCAGCAGCGAAGGACAGACGGTCAGAACTGAAGCTTTCTTT CASSEGQTVRTEAFF TRBJ1-1 - TRBV5-1 -
TGTGCCAGCAGCCCGGCTGGGGTAGCGGGGACCCGAGAGACCCAGTACTTC CASSPAGVAGTRETQYF TRBJ2-5 TRBD2 TRBV5-4 -
TGCGCCAGCGGACTAGCGGACTCCTACGAGCAGTACTTC CASGLADSYEQYF TRBJ2-7 TRBD2 TRBV5-1 -
TGTGCCAGCAGTTTATCAAGCGGGGGCCGGGTCTACGAGCAGTACTTC CASSLSSGGRVYEQYF TRBJ2-7 TRBD2 TRBV27 -
TGTGCCAGCAGTTACCTTTTCCTAGCTATCTACGAGCAGTACTTC CASSYLFLAIYEQYF TRBJ2-7 - TRBV6-6 -
TGTGCCAGTAGTACACTGAGGCGGCAGAACACTGAAGCTTTCTTT CASSTLRRQNTEAFF TRBJ1-1 - TRBV19 -
TGCGCCAGCAGCTTGACAGGAAGCACCGGGGAGCTGTTTTTT CASSLTGSTGELFF TRBJ2-2 - TRBV5-1 -
TGTGCCAGCAGTGAGGGGGGGAGGGCCTCAGAGACCCAGTACTTC CASSEGGRASETQYF TRBJ2-5 TRBD2 TRBV2 -
TGTGCCAGCAGCCAATCGACAGGGGAAAGCAATCAGCCCCAGCATTTT CASSQSTGESNQPQHF TRBJ1-5 TRBD1 TRBV4-2 -
TGTGCCAGCAGCAACCTAGCGGGGGGGTCCTACAATGAGCAGTTCTTC CASSNLAGGSYNEQFF TRBJ2-1 TRBD2 TRBV7-3 -
TGTGCCTGGACCCTAAATTCACCCCTCCACTTT CAWTLNSPLHF TRBJ1-6 - TRBV30 -
TGTGCCAGCAGCTTAGAACGGAACACTGAAGCTTTCTTT CASSLERNTEAFF TRBJ1-1 - TRBV6-5 once
TGTGCCAGCAGTCGGCTAGCGGGAGTAGCCGGGGAGCTGTTTTTT CASSRLAGVAGELFF TRBJ2-2 TRBD2 TRBV6-5 -
TGTGCCAGCAATGACCTATATTACGAGCAGTACTTC CASNDLYYEQYF TRBJ2-7 - TRBV2 few
TGTGCCAGCAGCGTAGCGGGAGGGCCAGTCACCGGGGAGCTGTTTTTT CASSVAGGPVTGELFF TRBJ2-2 TRBD2 TRBV9 -
TGTGCCAGCAGCTGGGGAGGGCTCACCGGGGAGCTGTTTTTT CASSWGGLTGELFF TRBJ2-2 TRBD2 TRBV7-3 -
TGTGCCAGCAGCCTGTGGGGTAGACAGGGCAAGTCAGGGGAGCTGTTTTTT CASSLWGRQGKSGELFF TRBJ2-2 TRBD1 TRBV11-3 -
TGTGCCAGTAGTCAACAGGGTGAGTCGGATACGCAGTATTTT CASSQQGESDTQYF TRBJ2-3 - TRBV19 -
TGTGCCAGTAGTTCACAGGGGAGAAGCCAGCCCCAGCATTTT CASSSQGRSQPQHF TRBJ1-5 TRBD1 TRBV19 -
TGTGCCAGCAGTTACGTGGGGGGGAAGACAGATACGCAGTATTTT CASSYVGGKTDTQYF TRBJ2-3 TRBD2 TRBV6-5 -
TGTGCCAGCAGCGCCGCCGGGACAGGGGGGCACGAGCAGTACTTC CASSAAGTGGHEQYF TRBJ2-7 TRBD1 TRBV5-6 once
TGTGCCAGCTCCTGGTCGGGCACTGAAGCTTTCTTT CASSWSGTEAFF TRBJ1-1 - TRBV19 -
TGTGCCAGCAGCGTAACCGGGACAGGGGGATTTAGCGAGCAGTACTTC CASSVTGTGGFSEQYF TRBJ2-7 TRBD1 TRBV7-9 -
TGTGCCAGCAGGACGGGGGGGGGACAGCCCCAGCATTTT CASRTGGGQPQHF TRBJ1-5 - TRBV6-6 -